This T cell receptor beta chain was observed in a study of shared T cell receptors in the human thymus. CDR3 length: 14 amino acids. Trimming took off 1 base at V and 7 bases at J, with 13 bases between the two ends. Germline V gene data show CDR1 as MGHRA and CDR2 as YSYEKL. Here immunoSEQ multiplex PCR was the method, and the copy in TCRdb shows in-frame clones only, minus some. The table records 540,000 or so clones, around 82% of them present only once. The same specimen was also included in a second study, on human thymus T cells. That source adds: Thymic tissue was derived from resections collected during corrective heart surgery. An apparent bias in V and J gene usage was seen in thymic and blood repertoires.

The chain uses TRBV4-1 and TRBJ1-2; tentative D call: TRBD1 (5 bases). The sequenced sample consisted of thymocytes. This receptor was identified in a boy in the first two years of life with a congenital heart defect. This CDR3 reads CASSQGQGRVGYTF. As DNA, the CDR3 is TGCGCCAGCAGCCAAGGGCAGGGAAGAGTTGGCTACACCTTC.